The 26 T cell receptor beta chains given below trace back to one sample, sequenced in a study of cytomegalovirus exposure and HLA in healthy donors. In the PCR, 60 Vbeta and 13 Jbeta primers were used. The repertoire was sequenced with immunoSEQ multiplex PCR; TCRdb's copy has only in-frame clones and lacks some. The table records 75,000 to 90,000 clones, nearly 80% of them present only once. Sequencing was carried out using PBMCs. The receptors come from a middle-aged woman in good health and CMV-seropositive.

The CDR3 bases are TGTGCCAGCAGCTTAGTCGGTGAGCAGTTCTTC. This gives the protein CASSLVGEQFF. This chain uses TRBV7-2 with TRBJ2-1; no clear D gene. Trimming removed 1 base from V and 9 bases from J, with 4 bases in between. The CDR3 covers 11 residues. The germline V gene has CDR1 SGHTA and CDR2 FQGNSA.

This clone was observed a handful of times. This chain links TRBV5-1 with TRBJ2-1; 11 bases match TRBD2. Germline V CDR1 and CDR2: SGHRS, YFSETQ. The CDR3 loop spans 14 amino acids. V was pared by 1 base and J by 8 bases, with 2 bases of the junction left unmatched. The CDR3 reads CASSLTSGGYEQFF. CDR3 coding DNA: TGCGCCAGCAGCTTGACTAGCGGGGGCTATGAGCAGTTCTTC.

The V call is TRBV7-2, the J call TRBJ1-5; no clear D. V was shortened by 1 base and J by 0 bases, with 7 bases between the two germline ends. The CDR3 is made up of 15 amino acids. CDR1 and CDR2 from the germline V gene are SGHTA and FQGNSA. In DNA form, the CDR3 reads TGTGCCAGCAGCTTAGTCTATAATAGCAATCAGCCCCAGCATTTT. It encodes CASSLVYNSNQPQHF.

The chain uses TRBV5-4 and TRBJ2-5, with 10 bases aligning to TRBD1. The CDR3 consists of 15 residues. V was pared by 2 bases and J by 5 bases, with 6 bases of the junction left unmatched. CDR1 and CDR2 (germline): SGHNT, YYREEE (reference sequence). The CDR3 region is CASSFRDRGSETQYF. In DNA, the CDR3 is TGTGCCAGCAGCTTCCGGGACAGGGGTTCGGAGACCCAGTACTTC.

CDR3 region: CAITARGTYGYTF. The CDR3 coding sequence is TGTGCCATCACCGCCCGGGGGACCTATGGCTACACCTTC. The rearrangement joins TRBV28 to TRBJ1-2; weak D call: TRBD1 (5 bases). The CDR3 extends over 13 amino acids. The V end lost 10 bases, the J end lost 4 bases, and 16 bases lay between the germline ends. In germline, CDR1 is MDHEN, CDR2 SYDVKM.

Comments on this clone: Relative to the germline gene, one junction end is altered; a read error may explain this. At the DNA level, this CDR3 is encoded by other sequences in the same sample as well. The chain couples TRBV11-2 to TRBJ2-7; tentative D call: TRBD2 (6 bases). This CDR3 has 15 residues. The V gene's germline CDR1 is SGHAT and CDR2 FQNNGV. The CDR3 region has the DNA TGTGCCAGCAGCCTAGATATCCAGCGGGCGGGCGAGCAGTACTTC. Translating gives CASSLDIQRAGEQYF. Together with reference TRBV11-2 and TRBJ2-7, the CDR3 gives the full variable domain: EAGVAQSPRYKIIEKRQSVAFWCNPISGHATLYWYQQILGQGPKLLIQFQNNGVVDDSQLPKDRFSAERLKGVDSTLKIQPAKLEDSAVYLCASSLDIQRAGEQYFGPGTRLTVT.

This chain joins TRBV6-1 and TRBJ2-5, with D maybe TRBD1 (5 bases). Germline V gene data show CDR1 as MNHNS and CDR2 as SASEGT. V was trimmed by 6 bases and J by 4 bases, leaving 15 bases between them. The CDR3 loop spans 14 amino acids. CDR3 loop: CASSLTANAETQYF. Here the CDR3 DNA reads TGTGCCAGCAGCTTGACAGCAAATGCAGAGACCCAGTACTTC.

The chain is built from TRBV6-6 and TRBJ2-3, with 8 bases matching TRBD2. Germline V gene data show CDR1 as MNHNY and CDR2 as SVGAGI (reference sequence). The CDR3 is made up of 16 amino acids. The trim removed 0 bases at V and 1 base at J, leaving 3 bases unmatched. CDR3 protein: CASSYSQAGGTDTQYF. CDR3 DNA: TGTGCCAGCAGTTACTCTCAAGCGGGGGGCACAGATACGCAGTATTTT.

The rearrangement uses TRBV28 and TRBJ2-4; TRBD1 is a possible D gene (7 bases). Germline CDR1 reads MDHEN; CDR2 reads SYDVKM. Trimming pared 3 bases from V and 1 base from J, leaving 19 bases between. This CDR3 has 18 residues. CDR3 region: CASSLPFGGGIAKNIQYF. The CDR3, as DNA: TGTGCCAGCAGTTTGCCATTTGGAGGGGGCATCGCCAAAAACATTCAGTACTTC.

The V and J genes are TRBV6-5 and TRBJ2-2, with TRBD2 identical over 12 bases. CDR1 MNHEY and CDR2 SVGAGI come from the germline V gene. The J segment lost 5 bases and the V segment lost 5 bases, leaving 3 bases of the junction unmatched. The CDR3 loop spans 15 amino acids. CDR3 sequence reads: CASSRLAGATGELFF. In nucleotides, the CDR3 is TGTGCCAGCAGTAGACTAGCGGGGGCTACCGGGGAGCTGTTTTTT.

The chain combines TRBV2 with TRBJ2-3; D might be TRBD1 (6 bases). Trimming stripped 8 bases from V and 2 bases from J, with 14 bases between. Germline assignment: CDR1 SNHLY and CDR2 FYNNEI. The CDR3 has 14 amino acids. The CDR3: CASEDRDNTDTQYF. Written as DNA, the CDR3 is TGTGCCAGCGAGGATCGGGACAACACAGATACGCAGTATTTT.

The V call is TRBV19, the J call TRBJ2-5; 10 bases line up with TRBD2. Germline lookup yields CDR1 LNHDA and CDR2 SQIVND (reference sequence). V lost 3 bases to trimming and J lost 1 base; unmatched junction nucleotides: 2. The CDR3 has 15 residues. This CDR3 reads CASSILAGGQETQYF. For the CDR3, the DNA is TGTGCCAGTAGTATTTTAGCGGGGGGCCAAGAGACCCAGTACTTC. Full variable domain (outside the CDR3, taken from reference TRBV19 and TRBJ2-5): DGGITQSPKYLFRKEGQNVTLSCEQNLNHDAMYWYRQDPGQGLRLIYYSQIVNDFQKGDIAEGYSVSREKKESFPLTVTSAQKNPTAFYLCASSILAGGQETQYFGPGTRLLVL.

The rearrangement links TRBV19 to TRBJ1-5, with no clear D. Between the trimmed V and J ends, which lost 4 bases and 0 bases, there was a span of 10 bases. Germline V gene lookup returns CDR1 LNHDA and CDR2 SQIVND (reference sequence). This CDR3 comprises 15 residues. The CDR3 loop is CASSTGFYSNQPQHF. Here the CDR3 DNA reads TGTGCCAGTAGTACGGGATTTTATAGCAATCAGCCCCAGCATTTT.

This clone was found once. This rearrangement joins TRBV28 to TRBJ2-7, with no clear D. V shed 4 bases and J shed 0 bases, with 7 bases lying between them. In germline, CDR1 is MDHEN, CDR2 SYDVKM. The CDR3 is made up of 13 amino acids. CDR3 residues: CASSYGSSYEQYF. The CDR3 DNA sequence: TGTGCCAGCAGTTACGGTAGCTCCTACGAGCAGTACTTC.

The chain recombines TRBV11-2 with TRBJ2-7, with 9 bases fitting TRBD1. The CDR3 totals 15 residues. CDR1 SGHAT and CDR2 FQNNGV come from the germline V gene. The V and J ends lost 4 bases and 3 bases, in that order; junction bases with no gene match: 7. The CDR3 loop is CASSSFRQGVYEQYF. The CDR3 nucleotides read TGTGCCAGCAGCTCGTTCCGACAGGGGGTCTACGAGCAGTACTTC.

This clone was seen once. This chain links TRBV7-3 with TRBJ2-3, with D perhaps matching TRBD2 (6 bases). The CDR3 sequence is 15 residues long. V was pared by 2 bases and J by 1 base, with 10 bases between. Germline CDR1 is SGHTA and CDR2 is FQGTGA. CDR3 nucleotide sequence: TGTGCCAGCAGCTTACAGGGCGGGGGCACAGATACGCAGTATTTT. As protein: CASSLQGGGTDTQYF.

This clone has just a few counts. Different DNA sequences within this sample yield the same CDR3. The rearrangement links TRBV5-5 to TRBJ2-7, with D unresolved. The germline V gene has CDR1 SGHKS and CDR2 YYEKEE (reference sequence). The CDR3 is 14 amino acids. V lost 2 bases and J 0 bases, leaving 9 bases between the germline ends. The CDR3 bases are TGTGCCAGCAGCTTTACAGAACTCTCCTACGAGCAGTACTTC. Protein sequence: CASSFTELSYEQYF.

The rearrangement uses TRBV28 and TRBJ2-2; 9 nucleotides agree with TRBD1. The CDR3 has 22 amino acids. The V and J ends lost 6 bases and 4 bases, in that order; junction bases with no gene match: 27. Germline values: CDR1 MDHEN, CDR2 SYDVKM. CDR3 protein: CASSDGRTGTGTTRGITGELFF. In nucleotides, the CDR3 is TGTGCCAGCAGCGATGGGCGAACCGGGACAGGGACAACAAGAGGGATCACCGGGGAGCTGTTTTTT.

The chain uses TRBV5-1 and TRBJ1-2; D gene unclear. This CDR3 has 11 amino acids. V shed 2 bases and J shed 8 bases, with 7 bases lying between them. CDR1 is SGHRS, CDR2 YFSETQ, per germline. DNA of the CDR3: TGCGCCAGCAGCTTCGGCGGGGGCTACACCTTC. Its protein product is CASSFGGGYTF.

Comments on this clone: One end of the junction fails to match germline, which may point to a read error. The rearrangement joins TRBV5-5 to TRBJ2-7; 10 nucleotides align to TRBD2. CDR3 length equals 15 residues. Germline assignment: CDR1 SGHKS and CDR2 YYEKEE (reference sequence). The CDR3 protein is CASSQDTSGVYEQYF. In nucleotides, the CDR3 is TGCGCCAGCAGCCAAGATACTAGCGGGGTCTACGAGCAGTACTTC.

This chain links TRBV11-1 with TRBJ1-1, with 8 positions matching TRBD1. Losses at the gene ends were 2 bases for V and 4 bases for J; bases not matched to a gene: 6. The CDR3 runs 15 residues. CDR1 SGHAT and CDR2 FQDESV come from the germline V gene (reference sequence). The chain's CDR3 is CASSLLQGESTEAFF. Here the CDR3 DNA reads TGTGCCAGCAGCTTACTACAGGGGGAAAGCACTGAAGCTTTCTTT.

The genes are TRBV5-8 and TRBJ1-3, with D possibly TRBD1 on 6 matching bases. Trimming took 4 bases from V and 1 from J, leaving 15 bases between them. The germline V gene encodes CDR1 SGHTS and CDR2 YDEGEE. CDR3 length: 16 amino acids. Here the CDR3 reads CASSPRGGKSGNTIYF. In DNA, the CDR3 is TGTGCCAGCAGCCCGAGGGGGGGAAAGTCTGGAAACACCATATATTTT. Filled out from reference TRBV5-8 and TRBJ1-3, the complete variable domain reads EAGVTQSPTHLIKTRGQQATLRCSPISGHTSVYWYQQALGLGLQFLLWYDEGEERNRGNFPPRFSGRQFPNYSSELNVNALELEDSALYLCASSPRGGKSGNTIYFGEGSWLTVV.

V usage is TRBV10-3 and J usage is TRBJ2-7; TRBD1 matches 11 bases. CDR1 and CDR2 (germline): ENHRY, SYGVKD. The junction had 6 bases not matched to a gene; V was cut back by 4 bases and J by 7 bases. CDR3 size: 14 residues. In DNA form, the CDR3 reads TGTGCCATCAGTGGAGGACAGGGGGCAAGGGAGCAGTACTTC. It yields the protein CAISGGQGAREQYF.

V usage is TRBV4-3 and J usage is TRBJ2-5; 9 bases map to TRBD2. This CDR3 region has 17 residues. In germline, CDR1 is LGHNA, CDR2 YSLEER. The junction had 13 bases not matched to a gene; V was cut back by 4 bases and J by 4 bases. The CDR3 reads CASSPGGGSGGIETQYF. In nucleotides, the CDR3 is TGCGCCAGCAGCCCAGGGGGGGGTAGCGGGGGTATAGAGACCCAGTACTTC.

This clone occurred once. The rearrangement links TRBV5-3 to TRBJ2-3, with 8 bases that match TRBD2. TRBV5-3 is marked as an open reading frame, function uncertain. V lost 0 bases to trimming and J lost 2 bases; unmatched junction nucleotides: 11. The CDR3 totals 18 residues. The chain's CDR3 is CARSLESRGGPYTDTQYF. The CDR3 DNA sequence: TGTGCCAGAAGCTTGGAGAGCCGGGGGGGCCCGTACACAGATACGCAGTATTTT.

This clone was observed once. The genes are TRBV28 and TRBJ1-2; D might be TRBD1 (5 bases). The germline V gene encodes CDR1 MDHEN and CDR2 SYDVKM. Trimming pared 5 bases from V and 5 bases from J, leaving 18 bases between. The CDR3 contains 15 residues. The CDR3 protein is CASSPPQGFLYGYTF. The CDR3 nucleotides read TGTGCCAGCAGTCCCCCCCAGGGATTCCTATATGGCTACACCTTC.